Shown below are 26 T cell receptor beta chains from a single sample sequenced in a study of vaccination and CD4 T cells after COVID-19. Oncomine TCR Beta short-read sequencing was applied to DNA from cultured CD4+ T cells. Each CDR3 protein gets one entry after TCRdb re-called the PCR reads with MiXCR. The sample has more than 20,000 distinct CDR3 sequences, approximately 30% seen once. The antigens of these receptors remain unknown. Specified treatment: approximately 11-day PBMC culture with coronavirus spike peptide pools or control peptides (ViraFEST assay). The specimen was cultured CD4+ T cells from blood. These receptors were collected from a human donor with COVID-19.

The chain employs TRBV19 and TRBJ1-2; a possible D gene is TRBD1 (5 bases). In germline, CDR1 is LNHDA, CDR2 SQIVND (reference sequence). The germline V and J ends were trimmed by 1 base and 0 bases, with 12 bases remaining between them. The CDR3 contains 16 residues. Here the CDR3 reads CASSIGGDRTNYGYTF. The DNA for the CDR3 is TGTGCCAGTAGTATAGGAGGGGACCGGACTAACTATGGCTACACCTTC.

This chain uses TRBV5-4 with TRBJ1-6; TRBD1 matches at 7 bases. The CDR3 runs 14 residues. CDR1 and CDR2 (germline): SGHNT, YYREEE (reference sequence). The J segment lost 7 bases and the V segment lost 5 bases, leaving 6 bases of the junction unmatched. The chain's CDR3 is CASRLTGSNSPLHF. DNA for the CDR3: TGTGCCAGCAGATTGACAGGGAGCAATTCACCCCTCCACTTT.

The count of this clonotype is one. This chain connects TRBV5-8 to TRBJ2-3, with no clear D. Germline V gene lookup returns CDR1 SGHTS and CDR2 YDEGEE. The CDR3 runs 12 residues. V was clipped by 4 bases and J by 6 bases, with 9 bases between them. CDR3 region: CASSNGRDTQYF. Here the CDR3 DNA reads TGTGCCAGCAGCAACGGTCGGGATACGCAGTATTTT.

This chain joins TRBV12-3 or TRBV12-4 and TRBJ1-2; 8 bases are a match to TRBD1. The CDR3 totals 12 residues. Losses at the gene ends were 6 bases for V and 6 bases for J; bases not matched to a gene: 3. DNA of the CDR3: TGTGCCAGCAGAAAGGGACAGGATGGCTACACCTTC. Amino acids: CASRKGQDGYTF.

This clonotype was detected only a few times. The chain has TRBV6-5 and TRBJ2-1; 12 bases are a match to TRBD2. Germline values: CDR1 MNHEY, CDR2 SVGAGI. The V gene end was trimmed by 6 bases and the J gene end by 9 bases; junction bases not matched to a gene: 9. The CDR3 is 15 amino acids. The CDR3 nucleotides read TGTGCCAGCAGCTTACTACTAGCGGGGGGAAGTGAGCAGTTCTTC. It yields the protein CASSLLLAGGSEQFF.

Only a few counts were recorded for this clonotype. V is TRBV6-1 and J is TRBJ1-5; D ambiguous. The germline V gene has CDR1 MNHNS and CDR2 SASEGT. The CDR3 extends over 11 amino acids. Trimming removed 1 base at V and 8 bases at J, with 3 bases between. Written as DNA, the CDR3 is TGTGCCAGCAGTGAAGTGGAGCCCCAGCATTTT. Amino acid sequence: CASSEVEPQHF.

The rearrangement joins TRBV5-4 to TRBJ2-2; no clear D. Germline lookup yields CDR1 SGHNT and CDR2 YYREEE (reference sequence). V was clipped by 0 bases and J by 0 bases, with 3 bases between them. CDR3 length equals 14 residues. The CDR3 bases are TGTGCCAGCAGCTTGGAAACGAACACCGGGGAGCTGTTTTTT. Its translation: CASSLETNTGELFF.

The chain carries TRBV14 and TRBJ1-2, with 10 bases that match TRBD1. The CDR3 consists of 15 residues. Looked up from germline, CDR1 is SGHDN and CDR2 is FVKESK. J lost 6 bases, V lost 4 bases, and 8 bases had no gene match. CDR3 amino acids: CASSRGGTGVDGYTF. The CDR3, as DNA: TGTGCCAGCAGCCGAGGCGGGACAGGGGTCGATGGCTACACCTTC.

V and J are TRBV7-3 and TRBJ2-3; D ambiguous. The germline V gene encodes CDR1 SGHTA and CDR2 FQGTGA. Trimming took off 1 base at V and 0 bases at J, with 8 bases between the two ends. The CDR3 is made up of 15 amino acids. CDR3 DNA sequence: TGTGCCAGCAGCTTAAGGCCCTTTAGCACAGATACGCAGTATTTT. Protein product: CASSLRPFSTDTQYF.

This clonotype was recorded once. J is TRBJ2-7 and V is TRBV5-1; a possible D gene is TRBD1 (6 bases). The CDR3 consists of 15 residues. V shed 5 bases and J shed 6 bases, with 21 bases lying between them. Germline CDR1 SGHRS, CDR2 YFSETQ. CDR3 nucleotides: TGCGCCAGCAGAGCCAGGGGCCCGCAGTTTGCCGAGCAGTACTTC. It codes for CASRARGPQFAEQYF. The full variable domain, with the rest looked up from reference TRBV5-1 and TRBJ2-7, is KAGVTQTPRYLIKTRGQQVTLSCSPISGHRSVSWYQQTPGQGLQFLFEYFSETQRNKGNFPGRFSGRQFSNSRSEMNVSTLELGDSALYLCASRARGPQFAEQYFGPGTRLTVT.

This clonotype has just a few counts. This sequence joins TRBV24-1 and TRBJ2-3; a possible D gene is TRBD1 (7 bases). The CDR3 totals 15 residues. Trimming cost V 1 base and J 6 bases, with 13 bases left between them. In germline, CDR1 is KGHDR, CDR2 SFDVKD. The CDR3 DNA is TGTGCCACCAGTGATTTTACCCAGGGGGGCGATACGCAGTATTTT. This sequence encodes CATSDFTQGGDTQYF.

The chain links TRBV11-2 to TRBJ1-2; 7 bases are a match to TRBD1. The CDR3 has 15 amino acids. Germline loops: CDR1 SGHAT, CDR2 FQNNGV. The V and J ends lost 10 bases and 8 bases, in that order; junction bases with no gene match: 19. The CDR3 loop reads CATQLWTDRADGYTF. The CDR3 region has the DNA TGTGCCACCCAGCTTTGGACCGACAGGGCCGACGGCTACACCTTC.

The chain joins TRBV6-4 to TRBJ2-1; 14 bases map to TRBD2. CDR3 length equals 20 residues. J was trimmed by 0 bases and V by 5 bases; bases with no gene match: 12. The germline V gene has CDR1 MRHNA and CDR2 SNTAGT. CDR3 nucleotides: TGTGCCAGCAGTCGCCCGGGGGGACTAGCGGGGGTCAGCTCCTACAATGAGCAGTTCTTC. It codes for CASSRPGGLAGVSSYNEQFF.

V usage is TRBV19 and J usage is TRBJ1-5; D gene ambiguous. The germline V gene has CDR1 LNHDA and CDR2 SQIVND (reference sequence). V was pared by 3 bases and J by 2 bases, with 14 bases between. This CDR3 spans 16 amino acids. The CDR3 nucleotides read TGTGCCAGTAGTATCGGACCGTCGGACGGCAATCAGCCCCAGCATTTT. It codes for CASSIGPSDGNQPQHF.

The sample holds a few counts of this clonotype. The chain couples TRBV7-3 to TRBJ1-1; D call uncertain. CDR1 and CDR2 (germline): SGHTA, FQGTGA. This CDR3 is 15 amino acids long. The V end was cut by 4 bases, the J end by 1 base, with 13 bases between. This chain's CDR3 is CASSSGGSGNTEAFF. CDR3 bases: TGTGCCAGCAGCTCCGGAGGGAGTGGGAACACTGAAGCTTTCTTT.

This chain joins TRBV29-1 and TRBJ2-1; D tentatively fits TRBD1 or TRBD2 (5 bases each). CDR1 is SQVTM, CDR2 ANQGSEA, per germline. V lost 4 bases, J lost 3 bases, and 13 bases lay in between. The length of the CDR3 is 14 residues. The CDR3 here is CSVGHGALYNEQFF. The DNA of the CDR3 is TGCAGCGTTGGCCACGGGGCACTCTACAATGAGCAGTTCTTC.

This clonotype was seen more than once but under ten times. The chain joins TRBV6-1 to TRBJ1-6, with D unresolved. The germline V and J ends were trimmed by 6 bases and 0 bases, with 12 bases remaining between them. This CDR3 spans 16 amino acids. CDR1 MNHNS and CDR2 SASEGT come from the germline V gene. The CDR3 loop is CASSASVSSYNSPLHF. CDR3 nucleotide sequence: TGTGCCAGCAGCGCTTCCGTATCCTCCTATAATTCACCCCTCCACTTT.

In this sample, this clonotype turned up a few times. The gene calls are TRBV7-9 and TRBJ1-1; no definite D call. This CDR3 has 13 residues. The germline V and J ends were trimmed by 4 bases and 7 bases, with 13 bases remaining between them. Germline values: CDR1 SEHNR, CDR2 FQNEAQ (reference sequence). The CDR3 DNA follows: TGTGCCAGCAGCTGGGTAGCTAGAGGTGAAGCTTTCTTT. Amino acids: CASSWVARGEAFF. The full variable domain, with the rest looked up from reference TRBV7-9 and TRBJ1-1, is DTGVSQNPRHKITKRGQNVTFRCDPISEHNRLYWYRQTLGQGPEFLTYFQNEAQLEKSRLLSDRFSAERPKGSFSTLEIQRTEQGDSAMYLCASSWVARGEAFFGQGTRLTVV.

Points on this clonotype: One junction end disagrees with the germline gene, perhaps due to a read error. The chain has TRBV20-1 and TRBJ2-3, with 12 bases lining up with TRBD2. This CDR3 comprises 15 residues. Germline loops: CDR1 DFQATT, CDR2 SNEGSKA (reference sequence). The CDR3 spells CSASTSGGYTGTQYF. For the CDR3, the DNA is TGCAGTGCTTCGACTAGCGGGGGTTACACAGGTACGCAGTATTTT.

The rearrangement joins TRBV27 to TRBJ2-1, with a weak D call TRBD1 (6 bases). V dropped 6 bases and J dropped 5 bases, with 29 bases sitting between them. Germline CDR1 reads MNHEY; CDR2 reads SMNVEV (reference sequence). The CDR3 has 19 amino acids. CDR3 sequence: CASRTPWGQGAATNNEQFF. The CDR3 DNA follows: TGTGCCAGCAGAACCCCGTGGGGACAAGGGGCGGCTACTAACAATGAGCAGTTCTTC.

This clonotype has only a few counts. The V and J genes are TRBV6-1 and TRBJ1-1, with D possibly being TRBD1 (5 bases). This CDR3 has 15 amino acids. V lost 6 bases and J 5 bases, leaving 19 bases between the germline ends. Germline CDR1 and CDR2: MNHNS and SASEGT. CDR3 bases: TGTGCCAGCAGCGTACGGGAGGGAGGACAAACTGAAGCTTTCTTT. This codes for CASSVREGGQTEAFF.

The rearrangement links TRBV5-1 to TRBJ1-2, with a possible D match to TRBD1 (6 bases). This CDR3 is built from 14 residues. V was pared by 3 bases and J by 3 bases, with 12 bases between. Germline CDR1 SGHRS, CDR2 YFSETQ. The DNA of the CDR3 is TGCGCCAGCAGCTCCGGACAGATCCACTATGGCTACACCTTC. Protein sequence: CASSSGQIHYGYTF.

There are a few counts of this clonotype. This chain links TRBV20-1 with TRBJ2-7; 10 bases fit TRBD2. The CDR3 extends over 15 amino acids. The germline V gene has CDR1 DFQATT and CDR2 SNEGSKA (reference sequence). V trimming: 2 bases; J trimming: 0 bases; junction bases outside the gene matches: 4. Written as DNA, the CDR3 is TGCAGTGCTAGACGGACTAGCGGCCGCTCCTACGAGCAGTACTTC. Encoded protein: CSARRTSGRSYEQYF.

By sample fraction, this clonotype is medium-sized. This rearrangement joins TRBV2 to TRBJ1-6; D call uncertain. Germline CDR1 reads SNHLY; CDR2 reads FYNNEI. The CDR3 spans 16 residues. Trimming removed 4 bases from V and 4 bases from J, with 14 bases in between. Here the CDR3 reads CASSVPTQTYNSPLHF. The CDR3 DNA is TGTGCCAGCAGTGTACCTACCCAGACTTATAATTCACCCCTCCACTTT.

The chain links TRBV7-9 to TRBJ2-5; no clear D. Germline V gene data show CDR1 as SEHNR and CDR2 as FQNEAQ (reference sequence). CDR3 length: 13 amino acids. The V end was cut by 1 base, the J end by 5 bases, with 8 bases between. The CDR3 protein is CASSLESRETQYF. Written as DNA, the CDR3 is TGTGCCAGCAGCTTAGAAAGCCGTGAGACCCAGTACTTC. Supplemented by reference TRBV7-9 and TRBJ2-5, the full variable domain reads DTGVSQNPRHKITKRGQNVTFRCDPISEHNRLYWYRQTLGQGPEFLTYFQNEAQLEKSRLLSDRFSAERPKGSFSTLEIQRTEQGDSAMYLCASSLESRETQYFGPGTRLLVL.

This clonotype was counted a few times. V gene TRBV4-3 combines with J gene TRBJ1-6; D remains ambiguous. CDR3 length: 16 residues. Trimming cost V 0 bases and J 7 bases, with 13 bases left between them. The germline V gene has CDR1 LGHNA and CDR2 YSLEER. This chain's CDR3 is CASSQDGQPLNSPLHF. The CDR3 DNA reads TGCGCCAGCAGCCAAGATGGGCAACCCCTCAATTCACCCCTCCACTTT.